Given below is one T cell receptor beta chain in context. Its antigen is currently not known. Base qualities are not at hand, and no much larger clone is one base apart. Participants in the prospective study were aged roughly 18 to 89 years, lived in 24 United States geographic areas, and enrolled through a virtual design. In the prospective study, cohorts were assigned on the basis of participant-reported clinical history obtained from a screening survey and a study questionnaire. Each participant in the prospective study had whole blood, serum and a nasopharyngeal or oropharyngeal swab collected by mobile phlebotomists. Additional blood draws and questionnaires over an approximately 2-month period could optionally be provided by prospective study participants. Before DNA extraction, prospective study blood samples were shipped either frozen or at room temperature. TCRbeta CDR3 regions were amplified from genomic DNA by means of the immunoSEQ Assay, a bias-controlled multiplex PCR. Processing in the source paper ran as follows. The number of nucleated cells in each sample was estimated from the amplification of reference gene primers within the assay. To quantify the absolute abundance of each unique TCRbeta CDR3 rearrangement, sequence reads were collapsed and filtered. For each sample, productive Simpson clonality was calculated by taking the square root of Simpson's diversity index across productive rearrangements. The clones in this table, taken by TCRdb from immuneACCESS, are in-frame only. Not every clone is retained; where verified, under half of the shortfall comes from an unresolved V gene, and the cause of the rest is unknown. Clonal size and the V and J genes are those of that table, whereas D and trimming came from the DNA. For this sample the table gives under 500,000 clones, of which roughly 87% were detected only once. The ten largest clones take up roughly 1.9% of the sample.

The sample comes from a study of blood T cell repertoires in COVID-19 (dated by TCRdb to the early 2020s). In the study overall: Samples covering the acute and convalescent phases of COVID-19 were provided by collaborators in the United States, Italy and Spain. A freely available public database, intended as a resource for researchers studying the immune response to SARS-CoV-2, is where the repertoires were released. HLA class I and class II types, where available, came from metadata supplied by the sample provider rather than from assay-based typing. Samples were obtained from the ongoing ImmuneRACE study (first 160 participants) and from about 1,300 subjects provided by 6 global collaborators. Subjects who had been exposed to COVID-19, were actively infected with it, or had recovered from it provided the deeply sampled blood TCRbeta repertoires that made up the dataset. The sample metadata nearly always contained a de-identified subject ID, COVID-19 status, age in years and sex. The prospective study material was composed of cDNA or gDNA derived from T cells, B-cell-depleted T cells, or PBMCs.

The investigation overall reported the following: The quantity of clinical and demographic metadata differed by source and by participant and was supplied without curation.

CDR1 and CDR2 were assigned from the germline V gene (reference sequence) as PRHDT and FYEKMQ. There are 14 amino acids in the CDR3, from cysteine to phenylalanine inclusive. Only the CDR3 portion is preserved as DNA: 42 bases, with reading frame beginning at the first base. Cut back by 8 bases and 1 base, the V and J ends lie 14 bases apart. The sample was PBMCs or T cells enriched from blood (not recorded which). This TCR was recovered from a woman under 30 with acute COVID-19. The rearrangement joined TRBV13 to TRBJ1-1; the D gene is not confidently resolved. The CDR3 sequence is CASEIRGSNTEAFF. The nucleotide sequence reads TGTGCCAGCGAAATACGGGGTTCGAACACTGAAGCTTTCTTT.